This T cell receptor (beta chain) was found in a study of T cells after somatic rescue of genetic block. Clones were sequenced by immunoSEQ multiplex PCR, and TCRdb holds only the in-frame ones, with some missing. Here the sample spans approximately 78,000 clones, roughly 93% being singletons. Trimming cost V 2 bases and J 4 bases, with 15 bases left between them. Germline V gene sequence: CDR1 SNHLY, CDR2 FYNNEI. CDR3 length: 16 residues. The sequence was obtained from a man aged 25 to 45. The specimen was peripheral blood mononuclear cells (PBMCs). The chain links TRBV2 to TRBJ1-5, with D perhaps TRBD1 (6 bases). CDR3 region: CASSERSGARNQPQHF. The CDR3 nucleotides are TGTGCCAGCAGTGAACGATCAGGGGCCCGAAATCAGCCCCAGCATTTT. The variable domain in full, with the rest retrieved from reference TRBV2 and TRBJ1-5, is EPEVTQTPSHQVTQMGQEVILRCVPISNHLYFYWYRQILGQKVEFLVSFYNNEISEKSEIFDDQFSVERPDGSNFTLKIRSTKLEDSAMYFCASSERSGARNQPQHFGDGTRLSIL.